These 20 T cell receptor beta chains originate from one sample sequenced in a study of shared clonotypes between healthy human individuals. Naivety among CD8 cells was defined by CD45RO negativity and positive CCR7 selection, thereby excluding terminally differentiated effector memory CD45RA+ cells. Method: immunoSEQ multiplex PCR; TCRdb's copy keeps in-frame clones and lacks some. The sample consists of millions of clones, 85% to 95% of them appearing once. Sequencing was done on a sample of naive CD8+ T cells from PBMCs. These receptors all come from a young man in good health. Some clones in this sample may be carry-over from other donors' samples.

This chain connects TRBV5-1 to TRBJ2-1, with 8 bases identical to TRBD2. Per the germline V gene, CDR1 is SGHRS and CDR2 is YFSETQ. V trimming: 4 bases; J trimming: 2 bases; junction bases outside the gene matches: 11. This CDR3 spans 17 amino acids. The chain's CDR3 is CASSHALGLAAYNEQFF. The CDR3, as DNA: TGCGCCAGCAGCCATGCACTTGGACTAGCAGCCTACAATGAGCAGTTCTTC.

The genes are TRBV5-1 and TRBJ2-1, with D perhaps TRBD2 (5 bases). V was cut by 4 bases and J by 5 bases, with 16 bases left in between. This CDR3 is 15 amino acids long. Germline CDR1 reads SGHRS; CDR2 reads YFSETQ. The CDR3 reads CASSPSVASNNEQFF. The CDR3 nucleotides are TGCGCCAGCAGCCCCAGCGTAGCGTCAAACAATGAGCAGTTCTTC.

The chain employs TRBV11-2 and TRBJ2-3, with TRBD2 matching 7 bases. CDR1 is SGHAT and CDR2 is FQNNGV in the germline V gene. The CDR3 covers 16 residues. Losses at the gene ends were 4 bases for V and 6 bases for J; bases not matched to a gene: 13. The CDR3 is CASSSQGTTLEDTQYF. The CDR3 DNA is TGTGCCAGCAGCTCCCAAGGGACTACCCTAGAGGATACGCAGTATTTT.

On this clone: Other DNA variants within this sample encode the same CDR3. This CDR3 reads CASSIGAANTEAFF. DNA for the CDR3: TGTGCCAGTAGTATTGGGGCGGCGAACACTGAAGCTTTCTTT. The V gene is TRBV19, the J gene TRBJ1-1, with D possibly matching TRBD1 (5 bases). CDR1 is LNHDA and CDR2 is SQIVND in the germline V gene (reference sequence). The CDR3 length is 14 residues. V was cut by 3 bases and J by 1 base, with 9 bases left in between. Looking up the rest from reference TRBV19 and TRBJ1-1 gives the full variable domain: DGGITQSPKYLFRKEGQNVTLSCEQNLNHDAMYWYRQDPGQGLRLIYYSQIVNDFQKGDIAEGYSVSREKKESFPLTVTSAQKNPTAFYLCASSIGAANTEAFFGQGTRLTVV.

This CDR3 is CASSESYQETQYF. In DNA form, the CDR3 reads TGTGCCAGTTCGGAGAGTTATCAAGAGACCCAGTACTTC. The rearrangement uses TRBV4-2 and TRBJ2-5; D call uncertain. Trimming removed 9 bases at V and 2 bases at J, with 13 bases between. Germline-derived CDR1 and CDR2 are LGHNA and YNFKEQ. CDR3 length equals 13 residues.

The genes are TRBV5-6 and TRBJ2-2; the match to TRBD2 covers 9 bases. The CDR3 consists of 16 residues. Germline assignment: CDR1 SGHDT and CDR2 YYEEEE. Trimming removed 4 bases from V and 5 bases from J; junction bases left unmatched: 9. The CDR3: CASSANIAGVTGELFF. The CDR3 bases are TGTGCCAGCAGCGCGAATATAGCGGGAGTTACCGGGGAGCTGTTTTTT.

This rearrangement joins TRBV28 to TRBJ1-1; D unclear. Germline assignment: CDR1 MDHEN and CDR2 SYDVKM. There are 12 residues in the CDR3. V was shortened by 5 bases and J by 11 bases, with 15 bases between the two germline ends. The CDR3 DNA follows: TGTGCCAGCAGTACGTTACACCCCCAGGCTTTCTTT. The encoded protein is CASSTLHPQAFF.

The chain is built from TRBV9 and TRBJ1-5; 8 bases map to TRBD1. In germline, CDR1 is SGDLS, CDR2 YYNGEE. V lost 3 bases to trimming and J lost 7 bases; unmatched junction nucleotides: 3. The CDR3 spans 13 residues. In nucleotides, the CDR3 is TGTGCCAGCAGCGGACAGGGGACCCAGCCCCAGCATTTT. This encodes CASSGQGTQPQHF.

The chain carries TRBV6-5 and TRBJ2-5; weak D call: TRBD1 (5 bases). The germline CDR1 and CDR2 sequences are MNHEY and SVGAGI. Trimming removed 2 bases at V and 2 bases at J, with 15 bases between. CDR3 length: 16 residues. The CDR3 loop is CASSYTGRSIQETQYF. The CDR3 DNA sequence: TGTGCCAGCAGTTACACAGGCCGGTCGATTCAAGAGACCCAGTACTTC.

This sequence joins TRBV25-1 and TRBJ2-1; D gene uncertain. CDR1 is MGHDK, CDR2 SYGVNS, per germline. This CDR3 spans 13 amino acids. V was shortened by 1 base and J by 11 bases, with 12 bases between the two germline ends. The chain's CDR3 is CASSELGSPQQFF. The CDR3 DNA follows: TGTGCCAGCAGTGAATTGGGCAGCCCCCAGCAGTTCTTC.

V is TRBV6-5 and J is TRBJ1-2; 9 nucleotides agree with TRBD1. Per the germline V gene, CDR1 is MNHEY and CDR2 is SVGAGI. The ends lost 6 bases at V and 2 bases at J; junction bases unmatched: 7. This CDR3 region has 15 residues. CDR3 loop: CASSHPGQGNYGYTF. In nucleotides, the CDR3 is TGTGCCAGCAGCCACCCTGGACAGGGGAACTATGGCTACACCTTC.

This chain uses TRBV21-1 with TRBJ2-2; TRBD2, the table's D call, lacks a check against the DNA. TRBV21-1 is shown as a pseudogene. This CDR3 contains 14 residues. The CDR3 region has the DNA TGTGCCACCAAGGAGGCCCCCCTCAATGGGGAGCTGTTTTTT. It translates to CATKEAPLNGELFF.

The V call is TRBV5-6, the J call TRBJ2-3; the D gene is possibly TRBD2 (5 bases). Trimming stripped 2 bases from V and 0 bases from J, with 13 bases between. The germline V gene has CDR1 SGHDT and CDR2 YYEEEE. The CDR3 consists of 16 residues. CDR3 sequence reads: CASSLFIGVSTDTQYF. The CDR3 DNA reads TGTGCCAGCAGCTTATTTATCGGGGTTAGCACAGATACGCAGTATTTT.

As regards this clone: Its ends do not fully match the called genes, so a read error is possible. The chain joins TRBV4-1 to TRBJ2-7; the D call may be TRBD1 or TRBD2 (5 bases each). The CDR3 runs 13 residues. Germline values: CDR1 MGHRA, CDR2 YSYEKL. The CDR3 is CVSSQAEGYEQYF. DNA of the CDR3: TGCGTCAGCAGCCAGGCCGAGGGGTACGAGCAGTACTTC.

V and J are TRBV2 and TRBJ2-3; 14 bases match TRBD2. CDR3 length: 16 amino acids. J was trimmed by 3 bases and V by 4 bases; bases with no gene match: 3. CDR1 and CDR2 (germline): SNHLY, FYNNEI. As DNA, the CDR3 is TGTGCCAGCAGTGGACTAGCGGGAGGGCCTACAGATACGCAGTATTTT. Encoded protein: CASSGLAGGPTDTQYF.

This chain uses TRBV5-6 with TRBJ1-2; TRBD1 might be the D (5 bases). The V and J ends lost 4 bases and 3 bases respectively, with 19 bases between them. CDR3 size: 16 residues. From germline, CDR1 is SGHDT and CDR2 YYEEEE. CDR3 in DNA: TGTGCCAGCAGCCGGGGGGGTTTGGCCCCCTACTATGGCTACACCTTC. It translates to CASSRGGLAPYYGYTF.

The V and J genes are TRBV5-1 and TRBJ1-1, with D unresolved. Trimming removed 1 base from V and 6 bases from J, with 16 bases in between. The germline gives CDR1 SGHRS, CDR2 YFSETQ. The CDR3 totals 15 residues. This CDR3 is CASSLNLTPRAEAFF. The DNA for the CDR3 is TGCGCCAGCAGCTTGAACTTAACTCCGAGGGCTGAAGCTTTCTTT.

The CDR3 DNA reads TGTGCCAGCAGCCAAGTAACAGGGAATAGCAATCAGCCCCAGCATTTT. This sequence encodes CASSQVTGNSNQPQHF. The chain is built from TRBV4-2 and TRBJ1-5, with D possibly matching TRBD1 (6 bases). This CDR3 region has 16 residues. V gave up 1 base and J gave up 0 bases, with 10 bases separating them. Germline assignment: CDR1 LGHNA and CDR2 YNFKEQ.

Concerning this clone: The same CDR3 is also encoded by other DNA sequences in this sample. V and J are TRBV9 and TRBJ2-1; D not certain. The germline V gene has CDR1 SGDLS and CDR2 YYNGEE. The CDR3 is 14 residues long. V lost 0 bases and J 4 bases, leaving 8 bases between the germline ends. CDR3 sequence reads: CASSVGTRYNEQFF. CDR3 in DNA: TGTGCCAGCAGCGTAGGTACAAGGTACAATGAGCAGTTCTTC.

The V gene is TRBV30, the J gene TRBJ2-1; 11 bases line up with TRBD2. With V trimmed by 1 base and J by 9 bases, 8 bases remained unmatched. CDR1 is GTSNPN, CDR2 SVGIG, per germline (reference sequence). The CDR3 spans 15 residues. The CDR3 DNA is TGTGCCTGGAGTGCTCCGGGACTAGCGGAAGGTGAGCAGTTCTTC. Translation gives CAWSAPGLAEGEQFF.